This is a list of T cell receptor beta chains from one sample in a study of T cells in Graves' hyperthyroidism and ophthalmopathy. One entry per CDR3 protein, called by TCRdb with MiXCR from the multiplex PCR reads. This table has around 210,000 distinct CDR3 sequences, about 15% appearing once. Input material: blood. These receptors were taken from a woman between 45 and 65 years old with Graves' hyperthyroidism. Both conserved end residues are part of each CDR3. A D gene is named only where the DNA matches it firmly. Part of the rows lack a size; the others show once, few, many or a class for expanded clones.

>TRBV14|TRBJ2-3|few|17|TRBD2
TGTGCCAGCAGCCAGCCCCTTAGCGGGATAAGCACAGATACGCAGTATTTT
CASSQPLSGISTDTQYF
>TRBV5-5|TRBJ2-2|.|17|TRBD1
TGTGCCAGCAGCTACTCTGGACAGGGTCTCGCTGCCGGGGAGCTGTTTTTT
CASSYSGQGLAAGELFF
>TRBV11-2|TRBJ2-1|.|14|.
TGTGCCAGCAGCTTGATCCTAGCGCAGAATGAGCAGTTCTTC
CASSLILAQNEQFF
>TRBV7-3|TRBJ2-1|many|13|.
TGTGCCAGCAGCGTTGGGACTCCCCGTGAGCAGTTCTTC
CASSVGTPREQFF
>TRBV5-6|TRBJ2-5|.|15|TRBD1
TGTGCCAGCAGCCAGACCGGGACAGCCCAAGAGACCCAGTACTTC
CASSQTGTAQETQYF
>TRBV3-1|TRBJ2-3|many|14|.
TGTGCCAGCAGCCAGAGAGGGTTTGGAGATACGCAGTATTTT
CASSQRGFGDTQYF
>TRBV7-3|TRBJ1-5|few|20|.
TGTGCCAGCAAAACTTATCCTGGGCCGGTCCTTAACAATAGCAATCAGCCCCAGCATTTT
CASKTYPGPVLNNSNQPQHF
>TRBV19|TRBJ1-5|.|16|.
TGTGCCAGTAGTGTAGCCGGGGCCTATAGCAATCAGCCCCAGCATTTT
CASSVAGAYSNQPQHF
>TRBV11-2|TRBJ2-6|many|13|.
TGTGCCACCCGCGGGTCTGGGGCCAACGTCCTGACTTTC
CATRGSGANVLTF
>TRBV11-2|TRBJ2-5|.|15|TRBD1
TGTGCCAGCAGCTTTGAACAGGGGACGGGGGAGACCCAGTACTTC
CASSFEQGTGETQYF
>TRBV3-1|TRBJ1-2|.|13|.
TGTGCCAGCAGCCAAAATCTAAACTATGGCTACACCTTC
CASSQNLNYGYTF
>TRBV6-1|TRBJ1-2|.|14|.
TGTGCCAGCAGACTTTCGGGGAGAGTTCGGGGCTACACCTTC
CASRLSGRVRGYTF
>TRBV9|TRBJ2-1|.|13|.
TGTGCCAGCAGTGGGACTTCCAGCAATGAGCAGCTCTTC
CASSGTSSNEQLF
>TRBV11-2|TRBJ2-3|many|15|TRBD2
TGTGCCAGCAAAAGACTAGCGGGAGATCCAGATACGCAGTATTTT
CASKRLAGDPDTQYF
>TRBV6-1|TRBJ1-1|.|11|.
TGTGCCAGCACCTCCTCATACGGAGCTTTCTTT
CASTSSYGAFF
>TRBV6-2/TRBV6-3|TRBJ2-7|.|15|TRBD1
TGTGCCAGCAGGCCCGGGACAGGGGGCTCCTACGAGCAGTACTTC
CASRPGTGGSYEQYF
>TRBV2|TRBJ1-5|many|14|.
TGTGCCAGCAGTGAGGGAGGTAGCAATCAGCCCCAGCATTTT
CASSEGGSNQPQHF
>TRBV7-9|TRBJ1-4|.|13|TRBD1
TGTGCCAGCAGCTTAGCGGGGACAGGGATTCTGTTTTTT
CASSLAGTGILFF
>TRBV20-1|TRBJ1-1|few|14|.
TGCAGTGCTAGAGGCCCAGGGAGATACACTGAAGCTTTCTTT
CSARGPGRYTEAFF
>TRBV4-1|TRBJ2-2|many|19|TRBD2
TGCGCCAGCAGCCCCCTGGGACTAGCGGGAGCTGCCCGCACCGGGGAGCTGTTTTTT
CASSPLGLAGAARTGELFF
>TRBV29-1|TRBJ2-7|many|13|.
TGCAGCGTTGAAGAGTCCGGGCCCCGCGAGCAGTACTTC
CSVEESGPREQYF
>TRBV18|TRBJ2-7|many|16|TRBD2
TGTGCCAGCTCAACCGGGGTAGCGGGAGGCCCCTACGAGCAGTACTTC
CASSTGVAGGPYEQYF
>TRBV15|TRBJ1-6|.|16|TRBD1
TGTGCCACCGCGCGGGACAGGAATTCATATAATTCACCCCTCCACTTT
CATARDRNSYNSPLHF